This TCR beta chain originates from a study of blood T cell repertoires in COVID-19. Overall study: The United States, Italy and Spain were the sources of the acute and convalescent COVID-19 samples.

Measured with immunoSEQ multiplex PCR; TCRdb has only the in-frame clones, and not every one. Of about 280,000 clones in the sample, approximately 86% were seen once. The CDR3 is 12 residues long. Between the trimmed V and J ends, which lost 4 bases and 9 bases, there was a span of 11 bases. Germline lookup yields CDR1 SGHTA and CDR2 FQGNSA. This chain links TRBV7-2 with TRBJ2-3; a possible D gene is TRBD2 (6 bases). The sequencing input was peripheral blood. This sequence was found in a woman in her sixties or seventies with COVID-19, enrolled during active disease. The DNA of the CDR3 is TGTGCCAGCAGCTGGGGGGAGAGAACGCAGTATTTT. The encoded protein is CASSWGERTQYF.